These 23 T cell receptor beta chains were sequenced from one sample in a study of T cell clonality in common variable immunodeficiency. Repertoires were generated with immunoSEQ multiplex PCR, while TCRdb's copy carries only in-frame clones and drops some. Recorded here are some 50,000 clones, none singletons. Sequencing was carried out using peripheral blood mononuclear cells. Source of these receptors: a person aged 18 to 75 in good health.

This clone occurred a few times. The CDR3 sequence: CSAREINRVAEAFF. The sequenced part of the CDR3 DNA is TGCAGTGCTAGGGAGATCAACAGGGTGGCTGAA. The chain uses TRBV20-1 and TRBJ1-1; the D gene is possibly TRBD1 (6 bases). The read terminates 3 residues before the CDR3 end, so the remaining end is supplied by the germline J gene. Germline CDR1 and CDR2: DFQATT and SNEGSKA (reference sequence). The CDR3 has 14 amino acids. V was clipped by 3 bases and J by 6 bases, with 17 bases between them.

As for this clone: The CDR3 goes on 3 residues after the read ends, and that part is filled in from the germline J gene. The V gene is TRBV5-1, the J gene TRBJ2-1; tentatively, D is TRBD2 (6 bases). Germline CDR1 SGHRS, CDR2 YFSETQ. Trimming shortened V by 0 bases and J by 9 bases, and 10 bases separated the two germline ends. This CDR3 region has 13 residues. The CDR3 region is CASSLDGGAEQFF. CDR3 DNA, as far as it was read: TGCGCCAGCAGCTTGGACGGCGGGGCTGAG.

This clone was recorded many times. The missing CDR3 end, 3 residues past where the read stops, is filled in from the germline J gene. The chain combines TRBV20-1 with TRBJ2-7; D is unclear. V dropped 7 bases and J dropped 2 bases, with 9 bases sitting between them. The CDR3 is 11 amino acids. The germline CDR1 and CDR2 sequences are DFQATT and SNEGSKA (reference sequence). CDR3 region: CSVYSPYEQYF. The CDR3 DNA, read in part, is TGCAGTGTGTACAGTCCCTACGAG.

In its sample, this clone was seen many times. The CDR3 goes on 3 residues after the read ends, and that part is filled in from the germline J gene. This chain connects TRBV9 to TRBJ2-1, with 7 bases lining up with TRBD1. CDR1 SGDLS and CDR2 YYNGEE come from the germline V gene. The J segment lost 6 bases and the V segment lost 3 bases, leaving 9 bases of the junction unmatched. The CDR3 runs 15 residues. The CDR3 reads CASSGGLNRGNEQFF. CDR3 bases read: TGTGCCAGCAGCGGGGGCCTAAACAGGGGCAATGAG. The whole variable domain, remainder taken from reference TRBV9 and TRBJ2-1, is DSGVTQTPKHLITATGQRVTLRCSPRSGDLSVYWYQQSLDQGLQFLIQYYNGEERAKGNILERFSAQQFPDLHSELNLSSLELGDSALYFCASSGGLNRGNEQFFGPGTRLTVL.

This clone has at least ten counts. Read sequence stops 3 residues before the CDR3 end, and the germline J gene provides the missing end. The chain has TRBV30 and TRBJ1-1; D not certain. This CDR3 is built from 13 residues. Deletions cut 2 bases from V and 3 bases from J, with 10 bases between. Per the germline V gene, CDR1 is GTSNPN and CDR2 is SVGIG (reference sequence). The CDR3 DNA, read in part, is TGTGCCTGGAGTAGTCACCGCGACACTGAA. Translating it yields CAWSSHRDTE. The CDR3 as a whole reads CAWSSHRDTEAFF. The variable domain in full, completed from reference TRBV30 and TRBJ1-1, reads SQTIHQWPATLVQPVGSPLSLECTVEGTSNPNLYWYRQAAGRGLQLLFYSVGIGQISSEVPQNLSASRPQDRQFILSSKKLLLSDSGFYLCAWSSHRDTEAFFGQGTRLTVV.

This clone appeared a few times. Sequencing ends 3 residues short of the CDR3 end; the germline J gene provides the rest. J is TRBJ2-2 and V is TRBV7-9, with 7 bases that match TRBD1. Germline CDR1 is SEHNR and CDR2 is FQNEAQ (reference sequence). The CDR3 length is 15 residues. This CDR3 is CASSFGTAENSPLFF. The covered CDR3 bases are TGTGCCAGCAGCTTCGGGACAGCAGAAAATTCACCG. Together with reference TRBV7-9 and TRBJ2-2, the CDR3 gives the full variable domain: DTGVSQNPRHKITKRGQNVTFRCDPISEHNRLYWYRQTLGQGPEFLTYFQNEAQLEKSRLLSDRFSAERPKGSFSTLEIQRTEQGDSAMYLCASSFGTAENSPLFFGEGSRLTVL.

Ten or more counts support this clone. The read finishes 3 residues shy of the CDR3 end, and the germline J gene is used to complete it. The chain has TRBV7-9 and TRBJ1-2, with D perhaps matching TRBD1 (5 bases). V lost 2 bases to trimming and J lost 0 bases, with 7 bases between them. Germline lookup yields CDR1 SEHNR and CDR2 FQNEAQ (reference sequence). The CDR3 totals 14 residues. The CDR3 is CASSLSGTNYGYTF. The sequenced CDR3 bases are TGTGCCAGCAGCTTATCAGGGACTAACTATGGC.

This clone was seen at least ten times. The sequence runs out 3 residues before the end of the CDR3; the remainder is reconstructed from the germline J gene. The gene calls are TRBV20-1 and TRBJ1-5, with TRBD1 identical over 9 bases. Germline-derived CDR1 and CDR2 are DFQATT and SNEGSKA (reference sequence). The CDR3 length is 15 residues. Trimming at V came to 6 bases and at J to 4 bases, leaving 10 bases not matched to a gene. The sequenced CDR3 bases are TGCAGTGCCAGTCCCGGGACAGGGTTTAATCAGCCC. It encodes CSASPGTGFNQP. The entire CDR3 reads CSASPGTGFNQPQHF.

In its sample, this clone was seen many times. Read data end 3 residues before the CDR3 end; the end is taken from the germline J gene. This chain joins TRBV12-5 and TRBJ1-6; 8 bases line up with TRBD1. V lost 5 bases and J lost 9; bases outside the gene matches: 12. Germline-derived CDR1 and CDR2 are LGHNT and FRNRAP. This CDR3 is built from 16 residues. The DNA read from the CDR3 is TGTGCTAGTGGTCAGGACGGGTGGACAGGGCGTTCACCC. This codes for CASGQDGWTGRSP. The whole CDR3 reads CASGQDGWTGRSPLHF.

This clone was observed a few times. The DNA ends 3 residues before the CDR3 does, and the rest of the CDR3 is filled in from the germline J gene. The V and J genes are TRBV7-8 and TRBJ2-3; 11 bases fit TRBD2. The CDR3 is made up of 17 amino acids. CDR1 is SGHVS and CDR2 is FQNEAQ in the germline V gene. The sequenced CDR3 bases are TGTGCGACCCGAACGTGGGACTTAGCGGGGGGGCACGAGACG. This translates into CATRTWDLAGGHET. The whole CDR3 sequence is CATRTWDLAGGHETQYF. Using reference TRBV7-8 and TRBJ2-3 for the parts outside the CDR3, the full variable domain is GAGVSQSPRYKVAKRGQDVALRCDPISGHVSLFWYQQALGQGPEFLTYFQNEAQLDKSGLPSDRFFAERPEGSVSTLKIQRTQQEDSAVYLCATRTWDLAGGHETQYFGPGTRLTVL.

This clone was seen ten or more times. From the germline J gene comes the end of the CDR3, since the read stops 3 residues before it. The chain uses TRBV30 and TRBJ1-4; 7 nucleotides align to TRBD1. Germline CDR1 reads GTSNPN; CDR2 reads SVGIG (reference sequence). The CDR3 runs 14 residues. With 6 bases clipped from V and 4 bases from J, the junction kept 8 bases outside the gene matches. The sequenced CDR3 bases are TGTGCCTGCTCCCTCGGGACAGTTAATGAAAAA. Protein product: CACSLGTVNEK. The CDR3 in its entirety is CACSLGTVNEKLFF. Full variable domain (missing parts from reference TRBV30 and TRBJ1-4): SQTIHQWPATLVQPVGSPLSLECTVEGTSNPNLYWYRQAAGRGLQLLFYSVGIGQISSEVPQNLSASRPQDRQFILSSKKLLLSDSGFYLCACSLGTVNEKLFFGSGTQLSVL.

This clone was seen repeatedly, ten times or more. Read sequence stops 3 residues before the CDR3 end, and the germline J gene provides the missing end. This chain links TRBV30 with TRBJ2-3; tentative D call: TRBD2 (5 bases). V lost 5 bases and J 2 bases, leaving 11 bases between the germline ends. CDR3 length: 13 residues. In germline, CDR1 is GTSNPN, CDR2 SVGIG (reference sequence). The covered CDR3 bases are TGTGCCTGGTCGGGGTTTCTCACAGATACG. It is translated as CAWSGFLTDT. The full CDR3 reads CAWSGFLTDTQYF.

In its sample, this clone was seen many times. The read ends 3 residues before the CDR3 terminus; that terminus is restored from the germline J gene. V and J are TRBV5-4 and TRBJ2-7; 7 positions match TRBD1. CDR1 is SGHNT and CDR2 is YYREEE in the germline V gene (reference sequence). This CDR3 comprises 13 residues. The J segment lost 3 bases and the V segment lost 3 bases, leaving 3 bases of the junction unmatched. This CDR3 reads CASSSWDSYEQYF. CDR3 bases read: TGTGCCAGCAGCTCTTGGGACAGCTACGAG. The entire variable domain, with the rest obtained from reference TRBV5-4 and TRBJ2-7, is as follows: ETGVTQSPTHLIKTRGQQVTLRCSSQSGHNTVSWYQQALGQGPQFIFQYYREEENGRGNFPPRFSGLQFPNYSSELNVNALELDDSALYLCASSSWDSYEQYFGPGTRLTVT.

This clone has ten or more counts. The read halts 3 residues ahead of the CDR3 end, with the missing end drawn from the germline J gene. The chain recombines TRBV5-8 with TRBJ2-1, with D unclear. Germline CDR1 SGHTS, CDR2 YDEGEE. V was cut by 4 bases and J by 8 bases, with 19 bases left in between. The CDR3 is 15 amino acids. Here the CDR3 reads CASSPALRRRDEQFF. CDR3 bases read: TGTGCCAGCAGCCCAGCCCTGAGGAGACGGGATGAG.

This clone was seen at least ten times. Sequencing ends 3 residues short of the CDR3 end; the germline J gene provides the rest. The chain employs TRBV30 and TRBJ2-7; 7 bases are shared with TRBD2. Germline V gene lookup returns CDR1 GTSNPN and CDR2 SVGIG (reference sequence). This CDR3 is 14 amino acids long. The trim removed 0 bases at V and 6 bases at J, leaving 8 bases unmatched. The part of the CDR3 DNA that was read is TGTGCCTGGAGTGTTGGTCGGGGGGTCGGCGAG. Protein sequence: CAWSVGRGVGE. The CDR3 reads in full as CAWSVGRGVGEQYF.

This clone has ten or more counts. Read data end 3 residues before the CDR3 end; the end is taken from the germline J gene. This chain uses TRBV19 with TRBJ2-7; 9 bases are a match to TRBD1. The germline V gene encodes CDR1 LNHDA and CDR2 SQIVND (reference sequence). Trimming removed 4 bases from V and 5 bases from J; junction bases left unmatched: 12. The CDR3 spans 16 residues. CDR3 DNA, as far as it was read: TGTGCCAGTAGTAACCCGTGGACAGGGGATTTCGACGAG. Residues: CASSNPWTGDFDE. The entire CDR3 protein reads CASSNPWTGDFDEQYF.

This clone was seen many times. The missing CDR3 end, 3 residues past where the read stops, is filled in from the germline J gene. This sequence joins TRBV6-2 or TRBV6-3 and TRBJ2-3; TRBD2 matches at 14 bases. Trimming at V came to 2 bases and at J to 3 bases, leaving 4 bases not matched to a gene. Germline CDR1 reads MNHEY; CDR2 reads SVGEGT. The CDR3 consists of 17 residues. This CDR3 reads CASSYLGLAGGTDTQYF. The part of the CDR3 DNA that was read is TGTGCCAGCAGTTACCTCGGACTAGCGGGGGGTACAGATACG.

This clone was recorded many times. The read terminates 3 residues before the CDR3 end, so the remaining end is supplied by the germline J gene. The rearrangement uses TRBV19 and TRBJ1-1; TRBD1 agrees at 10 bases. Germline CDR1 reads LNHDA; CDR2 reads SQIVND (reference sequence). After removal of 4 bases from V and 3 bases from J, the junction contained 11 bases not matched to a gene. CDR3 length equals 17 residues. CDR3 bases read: TGTGCCAGTAGTAGCGACGACAGGGGGCTCGGGGACACTGAA. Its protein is CASSSDDRGLGDTE. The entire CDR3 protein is CASSSDDRGLGDTEAFF.

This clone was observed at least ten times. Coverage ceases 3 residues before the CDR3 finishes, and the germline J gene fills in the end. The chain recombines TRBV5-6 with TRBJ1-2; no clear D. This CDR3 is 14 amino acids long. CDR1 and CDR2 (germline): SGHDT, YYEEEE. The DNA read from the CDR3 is TGTGCCAGCAGCTTGCAAGCTACAGTCTTCGGC. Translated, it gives CASSLQATVFG. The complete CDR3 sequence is CASSLQATVFGYTF.

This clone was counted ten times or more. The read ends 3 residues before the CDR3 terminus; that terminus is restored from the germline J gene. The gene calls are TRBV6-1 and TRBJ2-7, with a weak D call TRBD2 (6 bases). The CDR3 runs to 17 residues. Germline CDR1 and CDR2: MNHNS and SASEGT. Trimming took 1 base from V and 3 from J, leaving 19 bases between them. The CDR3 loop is CASSEGPAGTGVYEQYF. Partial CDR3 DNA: TGTGCCAGCAGTGAAGGACCGGCCGGGACGGGGGTCTACGAG.

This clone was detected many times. Incomplete CDR3 DNA: TGCGCCAGCAGCTTGGGGGCACAGGGGCTTGAA. Amino acid sequence: CASSLGAQGLE. The full CDR3 reads CASSLGAQGLELFF. The chain combines TRBV5-1 with TRBJ1-4; TRBD1 matches at 7 bases. The sequenced fragment ends 3 residues before the CDR3 boundary, so the rest is inferred from the germline J gene. Germline V gene lookup returns CDR1 SGHRS and CDR2 YFSETQ. CDR3 length: 14 residues.

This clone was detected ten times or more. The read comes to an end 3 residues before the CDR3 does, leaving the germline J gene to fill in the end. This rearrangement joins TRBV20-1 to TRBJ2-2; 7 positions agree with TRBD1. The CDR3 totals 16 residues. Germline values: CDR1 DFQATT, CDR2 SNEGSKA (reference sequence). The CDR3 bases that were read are TGCAGTGCTAGAGATATAGTGGCAGGGGGTAATGAAAAG. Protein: CSARDIVAGGNEK. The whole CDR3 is CSARDIVAGGNEKLFF.

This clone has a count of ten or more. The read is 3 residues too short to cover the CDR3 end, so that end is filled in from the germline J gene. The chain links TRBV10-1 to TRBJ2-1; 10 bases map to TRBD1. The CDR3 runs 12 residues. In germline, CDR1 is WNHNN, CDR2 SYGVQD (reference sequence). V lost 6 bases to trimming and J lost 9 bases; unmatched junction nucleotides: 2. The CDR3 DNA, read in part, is TGCGCCAGCAGCGGGGACAGGGGTGAG. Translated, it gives CASSGDRGE. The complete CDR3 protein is CASSGDRGEQFF.